The 3 T cell receptor beta chains below were found in one sample sequenced in a study of T cells in localized non-small cell lung cancer. Data came from immunoSEQ multiplex PCR; TCRdb stores just in-frame clones and leaves some out. There are just under 80,000 clones in the sample; more than 70% occur only once, and roughly 9.8% lies in the top ten. The source material was peripheral blood, sampled before any cancer treatment. The receptors stem from a female donor of 60 years or more with stage I lung adenocarcinoma.

The chain uses TRBV7-9 and TRBJ2-7; D unresolved. Trimming pared 1 base from V and 7 bases from J, leaving 8 bases between. The CDR3 loop spans 12 amino acids. CDR1 SEHNR and CDR2 FQNEAQ come from the germline V gene (reference sequence). CDR3 coding DNA: TGTGCCAGCAGCTTAGATGTGGGAGAGCAGTACTTC. Protein product: CASSLDVGEQYF. Using reference TRBV7-9 and TRBJ2-7 for the parts outside the CDR3, the full variable domain is DTGVSQNPRHKITKRGQNVTFRCDPISEHNRLYWYRQTLGQGPEFLTYFQNEAQLEKSRLLSDRFSAERPKGSFSTLEIQRTEQGDSAMYLCASSLDVGEQYFGPGTRLTVT.

The chain links TRBV27 to TRBJ2-1; 13 positions match TRBD2. CDR1 is MNHEY and CDR2 is SMNVEV in the germline V gene (reference sequence). The CDR3 is 15 amino acids. V was pared by 5 bases and J by 6 bases, with 4 bases of the junction left unmatched. The CDR3: CASSRGTSGTNEQFF. The CDR3 DNA is TGTGCCAGCAGTCGGGGGACTAGCGGGACCAATGAGCAGTTCTTC.

This clone appeared a few times. This rearrangement joins TRBV7-8 to TRBJ1-1; D might be TRBD1 (5 bases). Germline-derived CDR1 and CDR2 are SGHVS and FQNEAQ. V shed 1 base and J shed 1 base, with 10 bases lying between them. The CDR3 consists of 15 residues. CDR3 amino acids: CASSLVGGGNTEAFF. The CDR3 DNA reads TGTGCCAGCAGCTTAGTGGGGGGAGGGAACACTGAAGCTTTCTTT.